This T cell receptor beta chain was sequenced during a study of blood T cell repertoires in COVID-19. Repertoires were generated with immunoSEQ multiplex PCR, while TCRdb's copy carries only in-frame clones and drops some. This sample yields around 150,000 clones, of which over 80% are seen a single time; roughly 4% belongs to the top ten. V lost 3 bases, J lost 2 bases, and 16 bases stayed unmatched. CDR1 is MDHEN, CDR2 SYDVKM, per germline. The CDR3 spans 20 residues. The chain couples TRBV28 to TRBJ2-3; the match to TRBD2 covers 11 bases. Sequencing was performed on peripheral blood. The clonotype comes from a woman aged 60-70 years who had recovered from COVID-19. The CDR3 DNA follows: TGTGCCAGCAGTTTCACCATTAGCGGGGGGGCCCAAGGAAACACAGATACGCAGTATTTT. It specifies CASSFTISGGAQGNTDTQYF. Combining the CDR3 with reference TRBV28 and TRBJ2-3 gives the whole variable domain DVKVTQSSRYLVKRTGEKVFLECVQDMDHENMFWYRQDPGLGLRLIYFSYDVKMKEKGDIPEGYSVSREKKERFSLILESASTNQTSMYLCASSFTISGGAQGNTDTQYFGPGTRLTVL.